This is a list of T cell receptor beta chains from one sample in a study of a mutant IDH1 vaccine in newly diagnosed glioma. Clones were read by immunoSEQ multiplex PCR, and TCRdb kept only the in-frame ones, dropping some. Of tens of thousands of clones listed, 80% to 90% were seen once; the top ten hold around 21%. The sample consisted of PBMCs, taken from a glioma patient treated with radiotherapy, temozolomide or both. The receptor set was obtained from a man between 18 and 35 years old with glioma. CDR3s leave out the opening cysteine and the closing phenylalanine or tryptophan. The order of the fields is clone size, V gene, CDR3 protein. Part of the rows lack a size; the others show once, few, many or a class for expanded clones.

size: .
V: TRBV5-6
CDR3: ASSLAPGVGVF

size: .
V: TRBV29-1
CDR3: SVVLTGTEAF

size: once
V: TRBV18
CDR3: ASSPPSADEQY

size: .
V: TRBV6-5
CDR3: ASSYRRPIANEKLF

size: .
V: TRBV28
CDR3: ASSLGQIMSTQAF

size: .
V: TRBV19
CDR3: ASSIFTGPNEKLF

size: .
V: TRBV30
CDR3: AWSVYTDNQPQH

size: .
V: TRBV15
CDR3: AVRDRGSHGYT

size: .
V: TRBV4-1
CDR3: ASSQDSGYVRGYT

size: .
V: TRBV5-1
CDR3: ASSLAGVQAEAF

size: .
V: TRBV5-1
CDR3: ASSFGDTNEKLF

size: .
V: TRBV7-2
CDR3: ASSLATVNSPLH

size: .
V: TRBV29-1
CDR3: SVFGDRVAGELF

size: .
V: TRBV29-1
CDR3: SAVVGGGSSGNTIY

size: .
V: TRBV29-1
CDR3: SVTRDWISYEQY

size: few
V: TRBV27
CDR3: ASRRTTNEKLF

size: .
V: TRBV28
CDR3: ASLTGQGLRAF

size: .
V: TRBV6-6
CDR3: ASSYEGSNQPQH

size: .
V: TRBV4-3
CDR3: ASSQDRGSSYNSPLH

size: .
V: TRBV30
CDR3: AWSVQGAEAF

size: .
V: TRBV5-1
CDR3: ASSQDTTEAF

size: .
V: TRBV9
CDR3: ASSPRSPGAGRANVLT

size: .
V: TRBV2
CDR3: ASSLILAGSSYEQY

size: .
V: TRBV28
CDR3: ASSSPGTGAYYEQY